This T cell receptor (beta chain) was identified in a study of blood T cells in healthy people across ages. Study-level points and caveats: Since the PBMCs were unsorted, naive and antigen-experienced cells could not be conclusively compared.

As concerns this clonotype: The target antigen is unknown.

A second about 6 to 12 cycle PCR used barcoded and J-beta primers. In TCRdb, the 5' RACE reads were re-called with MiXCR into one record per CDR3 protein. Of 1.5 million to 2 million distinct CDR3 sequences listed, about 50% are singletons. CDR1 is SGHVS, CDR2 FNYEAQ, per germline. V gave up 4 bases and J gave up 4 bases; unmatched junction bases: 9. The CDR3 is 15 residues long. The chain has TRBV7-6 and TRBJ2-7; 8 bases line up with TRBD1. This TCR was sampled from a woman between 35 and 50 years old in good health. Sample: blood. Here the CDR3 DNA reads TGTGCCAGCAGCTCTGGGACAGGCCCAGTTTACGAGCAGTACTTC. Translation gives CASSSGTGPVYEQYF.